This TCR beta chain stems from a study of blood T cells in healthy people across ages. Study-level points and caveats: Diversity figures based on one million T cells were deemed too low. Aged donors had fewer naive CD4+ cells and lower diversity than long-lived donors.

Details on this clonotype: Its antigen is as yet unknown.

Germline CDR1 and CDR2: SEHNR and FQNEAQ (reference sequence). This CDR3 comprises 15 residues. J was trimmed by 6 bases and V by 2 bases; bases with no gene match: 8. A second PCR of roughly 7 to 11 cycles used a sample-barcoded 5' primer and a J-beta primer mix. TCRdb ran MiXCR on the 5' RACE reads and lists one entry per CDR3 protein. The data contain 1,800,000 or so distinct CDR3 sequences, 30% to 40% of them seen just once; the ten biggest clones take up 23%. The individuals who served as donors were healthy Caucasians living in Russia, aged roughly 6 to 100. The V call is TRBV7-9, the J call TRBJ2-7; 9 bases match TRBD2. The sample comprised blood. The sequence was collected from a human donor in good health. In DNA, the CDR3 is TGTGCCAGCAGCTTACGAGGGGCTAGCGGGGCCGAGCAGTACTTC. Translated, it gives CASSLRGASGAEQYF.